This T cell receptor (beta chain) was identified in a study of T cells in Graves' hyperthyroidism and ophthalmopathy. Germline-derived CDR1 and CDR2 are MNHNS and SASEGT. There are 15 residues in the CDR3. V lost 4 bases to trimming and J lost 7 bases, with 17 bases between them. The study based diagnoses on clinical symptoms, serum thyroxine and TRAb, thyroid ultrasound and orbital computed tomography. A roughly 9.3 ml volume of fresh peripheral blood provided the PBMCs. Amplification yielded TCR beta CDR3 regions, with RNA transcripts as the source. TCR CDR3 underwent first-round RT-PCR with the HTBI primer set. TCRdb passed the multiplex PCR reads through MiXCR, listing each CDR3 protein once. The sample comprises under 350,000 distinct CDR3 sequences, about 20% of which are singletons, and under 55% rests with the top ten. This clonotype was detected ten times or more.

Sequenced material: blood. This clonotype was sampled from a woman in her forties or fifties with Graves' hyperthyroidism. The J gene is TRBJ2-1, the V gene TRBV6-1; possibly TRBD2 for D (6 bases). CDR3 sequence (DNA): TGTGCCAGCAGTGTCTCCTTGGAGGGAGATAATGAGCAGTTCTTC. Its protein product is CASSVSLEGDNEQFF.